Presented here are 31 T cell receptor beta chains from one specimen sequenced in a study of T cell repertoires in cytomegalovirus infection. The antigens for these receptors are not known. TCRdb called the reads again in MiXCR, with one record for every CDR3 protein. The table records around 800,000 distinct CDR3 sequences, 30% to 35% of them present only once. This specimen was cultured CD8+ T cells from PBMCs, taken from culture after CMV antigen stimulation. The origin of the receptors is a human donor in good health (CMV status not recorded). Some clones in this sample may be carry-over from other donors' samples.

This clonotype occurred many times. The chain employs TRBV7-9 and TRBJ1-5; D is undetermined. V lost 4 bases to trimming and J lost 1 base, with 8 bases between them. This CDR3 is built from 14 residues. The germline CDR1 and CDR2 sequences are SEHNR and FQNEAQ (reference sequence). The CDR3 nucleotides are TGTGCCAGCAGCTACACCGGGAGCAATCAGCCCCAGCATTTT. Translating gives CASSYTGSNQPQHF.

The sample holds many counts of this clonotype. The CDR3 loop reads CASSLAGLADEQYF. Here the CDR3 DNA reads TGTGCCAGCAGCTTAGCAGGACTAGCGGACGAGCAGTACTTC. V is TRBV7-8 and J is TRBJ2-7; 10 bases agree with TRBD2. CDR3 length equals 14 residues. From germline, CDR1 is SGHVS and CDR2 FQNEAQ. J lost 5 bases, V lost 0 bases, and 1 base had no gene match.

This chain's CDR3 is CASKRAGWDSNQPQHF. CDR3 DNA sequence: TGTGCCAGCAAGCGGGCAGGTTGGGATAGCAATCAGCCCCAGCATTTT. The chain joins TRBV6-1 to TRBJ1-5; D is uncertain. The CDR3 covers 16 residues. CDR1 is MNHNS, CDR2 SASEGT, per germline. V was trimmed by 7 bases and J by 0 bases, leaving 16 bases between them.

The CDR3 DNA is TGTGCCAGCACCCAAGGGGGGACCCAAGAGACCCAGTACTTC. As protein: CASTQGGTQETQYF. The chain links TRBV7-9 to TRBJ2-5; D assignment may be TRBD1 or TRBD2 (6 bases each). Per the germline V gene, CDR1 is SEHNR and CDR2 is FQNEAQ (reference sequence). CDR3 size: 14 residues. With 7 bases removed from V and 1 base from J, the gap between germline ends came to 13 bases.

The chain employs TRBV7-9 and TRBJ2-7, with TRBD1 as a possible D gene (5 bases). This CDR3 has 13 residues. CDR1 and CDR2 from the germline V gene are SEHNR and FQNEAQ (reference sequence). Trimming pared 5 bases from V and 7 bases from J, leaving 15 bases between. The CDR3 nucleotides are TGTGCCAGCAGCGGGGCGGTTGGGCTTGAGCAGTACTTC. This codes for CASSGAVGLEQYF.

The V and J genes are TRBV24-1 and TRBJ2-1, with 7 bases matching TRBD1. Germline loops: CDR1 KGHDR, CDR2 SFDVKD. The CDR3 sequence is 15 residues long. The junction had 7 bases not matched to a gene; V was cut back by 4 bases and J by 5 bases. The CDR3 DNA reads TGTGCCACCAGTGACTCCGGGACAGCCAACAATGAGCAGTTCTTC. Its protein product is CATSDSGTANNEQFF.

The gene calls are TRBV29-1 and TRBJ1-1; 8 bases are a match to TRBD1. Germline V lookup: CDR1 SQVTM, CDR2 ANQGSEA. There are 14 residues in the CDR3. The V gene end was trimmed by 5 bases and the J gene end by 1 base; junction bases not matched to a gene: 6. CDR3 DNA: TGCAGCGTTCCAGGGACAGGATGGAACACTGAAGCTTTCTTT. Protein sequence: CSVPGTGWNTEAFF.

Turning to this clonotype: Its ends do not fully match the called genes, so a read error is possible. The chain employs TRBV7-8 and TRBJ2-2; possibly TRBD1 or TRBD2 for D (5 bases each). The CDR3 has 16 amino acids. Germline CDR1 reads SGHVS; CDR2 reads FQNEAQ. In nucleotides, the CDR3 is TGCGCCAGCAGCTTAGGGACGGCCCCGAACACCGGGGAGCTGTTTTTT. Its translation: CASSLGTAPNTGELFF.

The rearrangement links TRBV27 to TRBJ2-1; D ambiguous. V gave up 2 bases and J gave up 6 bases, with 11 bases separating them. The CDR3 spans 14 residues. Germline assignment: CDR1 MNHEY and CDR2 SMNVEV (reference sequence). In nucleotides, the CDR3 is TGTGCCAGCAGTTTAATAGCAGGAGTCAATGAGCAGTTCTTC. Residues: CASSLIAGVNEQFF.

This clonotype turned up a few times. The chain is built from TRBV19 and TRBJ1-5; D is uncertain. The V and J ends lost 5 bases and 0 bases respectively, with 8 bases between them. This CDR3 is built from 14 residues. The germline V gene has CDR1 LNHDA and CDR2 SQIVND (reference sequence). In DNA form, the CDR3 reads TGTGCCAGTAGTCGCCAGCTTAGCAATCAGCCCCAGCATTTT. This gives the protein CASSRQLSNQPQHF.

The gene calls are TRBV6-6 and TRBJ2-7; 10 nucleotides match TRBD1. The ends lost 5 bases at V and 6 bases at J; junction bases unmatched: 7. The germline V gene encodes CDR1 MNHNY and CDR2 SVGAGI (reference sequence). The CDR3 consists of 14 residues. The CDR3 loop is CASSQDRGNSEQYF. DNA for the CDR3: TGTGCCAGCAGTCAGGACAGGGGGAACAGCGAGCAGTACTTC.

The chain recombines TRBV27 with TRBJ2-4, with D possibly matching TRBD1 (6 bases). This CDR3 comprises 17 residues. CDR1 MNHEY and CDR2 SMNVEV come from the germline V gene (reference sequence). V gave up 5 bases and J gave up 3 bases, with 20 bases separating them. The CDR3 sequence: CASSPLNAGVGKNIQYF. CDR3 coding DNA: TGTGCCAGCAGTCCCCTGAACGCAGGGGTTGGCAAAAACATTCAGTACTTC.

V and J are TRBV5-1 and TRBJ1-1; the D is unclear. Between the trimmed V and J ends, which lost 4 bases and 7 bases, there was a span of 14 bases. The CDR3 spans 13 residues. The germline V gene encodes CDR1 SGHRS and CDR2 YFSETQ. The CDR3, as DNA: TGCGCCAGCAGCCCCCGTCTGGAGGGTGAAGCTTTCTTT. It translates to CASSPRLEGEAFF.

This clonotype appeared a few times. This sequence joins TRBV6-1 and TRBJ2-1, with TRBD2 matching 11 bases. Per the germline V gene, CDR1 is MNHNS and CDR2 is SASEGT. This CDR3 is built from 14 residues. The V gene end was trimmed by 7 bases and the J gene end by 6 bases; junction bases not matched to a gene: 5. The DNA of the CDR3 is TGTGCCAGCACTCGACTAGCGGGGACCAATGAGCAGTTCTTC. Translating gives CASTRLAGTNEQFF.

The chain employs TRBV6-1 and TRBJ1-1; weak D call: TRBD1 (5 bases). Germline assignment: CDR1 MNHNS and CDR2 SASEGT. CDR3 length: 14 amino acids. V gave up 2 bases and J gave up 1 base, with 8 bases separating them. In DNA, the CDR3 is TGTGCCAGCAGTGAACATCAGGGGAACACTGAAGCTTTCTTT. This gives the protein CASSEHQGNTEAFF.

In this sample, this clonotype turned up many times. The chain links TRBV7-2 to TRBJ2-1; the D call may be TRBD1 or TRBD2 (6 bases each). Germline V gives CDR1 SGHTA, CDR2 FQGNSA. The CDR3 sequence is 17 residues long. The V gene lost 0 bases and the J gene lost 4 bases, with 16 bases spanning the gap. CDR3 sequence: CASSLAGAGYDYNEQFF. In DNA form, the CDR3 reads TGTGCCAGCAGCTTAGCGGGGGCGGGATACGATTACAATGAGCAGTTCTTC.

For this clonotype: One end of the junction is discordant with germline, which a read error may explain. V and J are TRBV7-6 and TRBJ2-7, with 7 bases fitting TRBD2. This CDR3 region has 15 residues. The germline V gene encodes CDR1 SGHVS and CDR2 FNYEAQ. The CDR3 spells CASSPGLGNSYEQYF. Written as DNA, the CDR3 is TGTGCTAGCAGCCCCGGACTAGGGAACTCCTACGAGCAGTACTTC.

This chain uses TRBV27 with TRBJ2-1; TRBD1 aligns across 8 bases. V trimming: 0 bases; J trimming: 2 bases; junction bases outside the gene matches: 3. The CDR3 is 16 residues long. Germline V gene lookup returns CDR1 MNHEY and CDR2 SMNVEV (reference sequence). CDR3 coding DNA: TGTGCCAGCAGTTTATCACTGGACAGGGCCTACAATGAGCAGTTCTTC. Its translation: CASSLSLDRAYNEQFF.

The V and J genes are TRBV3-1 and TRBJ2-3; TRBD1 matches at 7 bases. Germline CDR1 reads LGHDT; CDR2 reads YNNKEL (reference sequence). The CDR3 has 17 amino acids. V lost 1 base and J lost 0; bases outside the gene matches: 7. The CDR3 protein is CASSQVRDRASTDTQYF. CDR3 nucleotides: TGTGCCAGCAGCCAAGTCCGGGACAGAGCTAGCACAGATACGCAGTATTTT.

Only a few counts were recorded for this clonotype. The chain has TRBV7-9 and TRBJ2-3; 12 bases map to TRBD1. Germline V lookup: CDR1 SEHNR, CDR2 FQNEAQ (reference sequence). CDR3 size: 15 residues. The V segment lost 6 bases and the J segment 5 bases; nucleotides outside the gene matches: 6. DNA for the CDR3: TGTGCCAGCAGTCGGGACAGGGGGCTGATAGATACGCAGTATTTT. Translating it yields CASSRDRGLIDTQYF.

This clonotype came up a few times. This chain links TRBV7-9 with TRBJ2-7, with 11 bases aligning to TRBD2. Germline V gene data show CDR1 as SEHNR and CDR2 as FQNEAQ (reference sequence). The CDR3 loop spans 16 amino acids. The trim removed 4 bases at V and 4 bases at J, leaving 9 bases unmatched. CDR3 residues: CASSSPTSGERYEQYF. CDR3 sequence (DNA): TGTGCCAGCAGCTCCCCGACTAGCGGGGAAAGATACGAGCAGTACTTC.

The chain is built from TRBV12-3 or TRBV12-4 and TRBJ1-1, with TRBD1 as a possible D gene (5 bases). There are 15 residues in the CDR3. Trimming pared 3 bases from V and 1 base from J, leaving 12 bases between. The CDR3 loop reads CASSFLAGANTEAFF. CDR3 in DNA: TGTGCCAGCAGTTTTCTTGCCGGGGCGAACACTGAAGCTTTCTTT.

To note about this clonotype: At one end, the junction sequence differs from germline, possibly due to a read error. This chain connects TRBV18 to TRBJ2-2; D uncertain. Germline CDR1 is KGHSH and CDR2 is LQKENI. The CDR3 runs to 14 residues. This CDR3 is CANSTVGRTGELFF. The CDR3 bases are TGTGCCAACTCAACAGTGGGTCGGACCGGGGAGCTGTTTTTT.

This chain uses TRBV5-6 with TRBJ2-1; D is unclear. There are 12 residues in the CDR3. CDR1 and CDR2 from the germline V gene are SGHDT and YYEEEE. V was pared by 0 bases and J by 12 bases, with 10 bases between. The CDR3 loop is CASSLVHSGQFF. As DNA, the CDR3 is TGTGCCAGCAGCTTGGTCCATTCTGGGCAGTTCTTC.

This clonotype appeared a few times. V and J are TRBV6-5 and TRBJ1-2, with D possibly being TRBD1 (5 bases). Trimming took off 6 bases at V and 0 bases at J, with 23 bases between the two ends. Germline CDR1 MNHEY, CDR2 SVGAGI. This CDR3 has 18 residues. The CDR3 sequence is CASRPPWGSELSNYGYTF. Written as DNA, the CDR3 is TGTGCCAGCAGGCCTCCGTGGGGCTCGGAGCTGTCTAACTATGGCTACACCTTC.

Comments on this clonotype: Since a far larger clone is one base different, this is likely a read error. The rearrangement uses TRBV7-2 and TRBJ1-1, with D possibly being TRBD1 (5 bases). The CDR3 has 12 amino acids. Germline CDR1 SGHTA, CDR2 FQGNSA. The CDR3 DNA reads as TGTGTCAGCAGCCGGGGGTACACTGAAGCTTTCTTT. Its protein product is CVSSRGYTEAFF.

The table lists this clonotype with a few counts. This rearrangement joins TRBV6-5 to TRBJ2-7; 7 bases are a match to TRBD1. Unmatched junction bases numbered 4, after V lost 4 bases and J lost 4 bases. The CDR3 covers 13 residues. The germline V gene encodes CDR1 MNHEY and CDR2 SVGAGI. The chain's CDR3 is CASSSTDRYEQYF. The CDR3 nucleotides read TGTGCCAGCAGTTCCACGGACAGGTACGAGCAGTACTTC.

This sequence joins TRBV27 and TRBJ2-3, with 10 bases fitting TRBD2. The CDR3 is made up of 15 amino acids. The V and J ends lost 4 bases and 5 bases, in that order; junction bases with no gene match: 6. The V gene's germline CDR1 is MNHEY and CDR2 SMNVEV (reference sequence). The CDR3 loop is CASSWTSGLGDTQYF. In DNA form, the CDR3 reads TGTGCCAGCAGTTGGACTAGCGGACTAGGAGATACGCAGTATTTT.

This clonotype showed up just a few times. In DNA form, the CDR3 reads TGCAGTGCTAGAGATTTTTGGGACAGGGGTATTGAAAAACTGTTTTTT. This codes for CSARDFWDRGIEKLFF. This chain joins TRBV20-1 and TRBJ1-4, with 10 bases matching TRBD1. J lost 7 bases, V lost 0 bases, and 8 bases had no gene match. The CDR3 length is 16 residues. Germline assignment: CDR1 DFQATT and CDR2 SNEGSKA (reference sequence).

This clonotype was detected only once. The chain has TRBV5-1 and TRBJ1-1; D is possibly TRBD1 (6 bases). Germline CDR1 SGHRS, CDR2 YFSETQ. CDR3 length equals 12 residues. Trimming pared 4 bases from V and 6 bases from J, leaving 10 bases between. This CDR3 reads CASSPRGAEAFF. CDR3 bases: TGCGCCAGCAGCCCGAGGGGGGCTGAAGCTTTCTTT.

This chain connects TRBV4-1 to TRBJ1-5; D not resolved. Looked up from germline, CDR1 is MGHRA and CDR2 is YSYEKL. Trimming took off 1 base at V and 6 bases at J, with 10 bases between the two ends. The length of the CDR3 is 14 residues. The CDR3, as DNA: TGCGCCAGCAGCCAAGTGGGGTCCCCTCAGCCCCAGCATTTT. Translating it yields CASSQVGSPQPQHF.